Shown below are 10 T cell receptor beta chains from a single sample sequenced in a study of radiation and T cells in renal cell carcinoma. Here immunoSEQ multiplex PCR was the method, and the copy in TCRdb shows in-frame clones only, minus some. The sample consists of over 8,500 clones, approximately 68% of them appearing once. Treatment reported: treatment-naive control, cytoreductive nephrectomy. The specimen was tumor tissue, collected from a patient whose treatment was nephrectomy without radiotherapy. These receptors were collected from a man aged 60 to 69 with renal cell carcinoma.

This clone has a handful of counts. V is TRBV6-1 and J is TRBJ1-5, with D possibly being TRBD1 (5 bases). V lost 2 bases and J lost 0, with 8 bases in between. Germline lookup yields CDR1 MNHNS and CDR2 SASEGT. The CDR3 has 15 residues. Written as DNA, the CDR3 is TGTGCCAGCAGTGAACTGGGACCTAGCAATCAGCCCCAGCATTTT. Its translation: CASSELGPSNQPQHF.

This clone was detected only a few times. The chain joins TRBV6-6 to TRBJ1-6; D might be TRBD1 (6 bases). CDR3 length equals 15 residues. Germline V gives CDR1 MNHNY, CDR2 SVGAGI (reference sequence). Between the trimmed V and J ends, which lost 6 bases and 7 bases, there was a span of 16 bases. The CDR3 loop is CASSRQGQLNSPLHF. The CDR3 region has the DNA TGTGCCAGCAGCAGACAAGGACAGTTGAATTCACCCCTCCACTTT.

This clone was recorded a few times. The chain recombines TRBV2 with TRBJ1-3; 9 nucleotides match TRBD1. V lost 7 bases, J lost 0 bases, and 7 bases stayed unmatched. There are 16 residues in the CDR3. Germline loops: CDR1 SNHLY, CDR2 FYNNEI. The CDR3 reads CASTWDRASSGNTIYF. CDR3 coding DNA: TGTGCCAGCACCTGGGACAGGGCAAGCTCTGGAAACACCATATATTTT.

J is TRBJ1-5 and V is TRBV6-6; weak D call: TRBD1 (6 bases). The CDR3 contains 14 residues. The V gene's germline CDR1 is MNHNY and CDR2 SVGAGI (reference sequence). The V and J ends lost 7 bases and 2 bases respectively, with 12 bases between them. CDR3 DNA sequence: TGTGCCAGCACGAGGGCAGGGGGCAATCAGCCCCAGCATTTT. This codes for CASTRAGGNQPQHF.

The chain uses TRBV6-5 and TRBJ1-1; no definite D call. Germline V gives CDR1 MNHEY, CDR2 SVGAGI. CDR3 length: 15 amino acids. The ends were cut back, 4 bases at V and 0 bases at J, with 12 bases in the middle. The CDR3 loop reads CASSSPAGLNTEAFF. The DNA for the CDR3 is TGTGCCAGCAGTTCGCCTGCCGGGCTGAACACTGAAGCTTTCTTT.

This clone has more than one count but fewer than ten. The V gene is TRBV10-2, the J gene TRBJ2-2; no clear D gene. The CDR3 loop spans 11 amino acids. V was pared by 6 bases and J by 3 bases, with 2 bases between. The germline gives CDR1 WSHSY, CDR2 SAAADI. The CDR3 nucleotides are TGCGCCAGCAGAGACACCGGGGAGCTGTTTTTT. It is translated as CASRDTGELFF.

This rearrangement joins TRBV7-2 to TRBJ2-5; D is uncertain. The CDR3 spans 14 residues. Per germline, CDR1 SGHTA and CDR2 FQGNSA. Deletions cut 1 base from V and 6 bases from J, with 12 bases between. CDR3 protein: CASSLVRLQQTQYF. The CDR3 DNA is TGTGCCAGCAGCTTAGTCCGGCTACAGCAGACCCAGTACTTC.

The V call is TRBV27, the J call TRBJ2-5, with no clear D. CDR3 length equals 13 residues. The germline V gene encodes CDR1 MNHEY and CDR2 SMNVEV (reference sequence). V was clipped by 3 bases and J by 5 bases, with 10 bases between them. The CDR3 bases are TGTGCCAGCAGTTTCAGGACGCGGGAGACCCAGTACTTC. This codes for CASSFRTRETQYF.

Written as DNA, the CDR3 is TGTGCCAGTAGTATGGCCGCCGGGTCCTATGGCTACACCTTC. It yields the protein CASSMAAGSYGYTF. The chain employs TRBV19 and TRBJ1-2; no firm D call. The CDR3 extends over 14 amino acids. Germline V CDR1 and CDR2: LNHDA, SQIVND (reference sequence). V lost 3 bases to trimming and J lost 4 bases, with 12 bases between them.

This chain connects TRBV4-3 to TRBJ2-1, with unresolved D. Germline V CDR1 and CDR2: LGHNA, YSLEER. Trimming left V 0 bases short and J 0 bases short, with 9 bases between. The CDR3 extends over 16 amino acids. Here the CDR3 reads CASSQDAESSYNEQFF. The CDR3 DNA follows: TGCGCCAGCAGCCAAGATGCGGAGAGCTCCTACAATGAGCAGTTCTTC.